The T cell receptor beta chain under discussion was sequenced for a study of early T cells in non-severe SARS-CoV-2 infection. Study summary: Sequenced bulk RNA came from whole blood that was unsorted, and chains were unpaired. General observations from the study: Anti-spike CD8 specificities were favored by VDJdb matching, whose results missed private and CD4 specificities.

Individual cDNA molecules were tagged with unique molecular identifiers, the study reported. TCRdb passed the 5' RACE reads through MiXCR, listing each CDR3 protein once. The sample includes around 40,000 distinct CDR3 sequences, under 8% of them seen just once. The sample holds a few counts of this clonotype. Its antigen is unidentified. The CDR3 has 16 residues. Germline trimming cut 2 bases from V and 5 bases from J; bases unmatched to any gene: 8. From germline, CDR1 is MNHEY and CDR2 SVGAGI. This chain joins TRBV6-5 and TRBJ2-2; 7 positions match TRBD2. The sequenced sample consisted of whole blood. The receptor was derived from an adult who was a healthcare worker with PCR-confirmed SARS-CoV-2 infection or an uninfected control (not recorded which). CDR3 loop: CASSYGGGPVTGELFF. The CDR3 DNA follows: TGTGCCAGCAGTTACGGGGGAGGGCCGGTGACCGGGGAGCTGTTTTTT.